This T cell receptor beta chain was retrieved from a study of CD8 T cells in Susac syndrome (dated by TCRdb to the late 2010s). For context, the study as a whole: The study used repertoire sequencing to test whether antigen drove CD8+ T cell activation and differentiation in Susac syndrome.

For this clonotype: The antigen it recognizes is unknown. Per-base qualities were not stored, and no clone one base away is much larger.

RNA was extracted using the RNeasy kit, and roughly 0.45 to 1 ug of the RNA was reverse transcribed with random hexamers. TCR beta CDR3 regions were amplified with the immunoSEQ multiplex PCR assay covering 54 Vbeta and 13 Jbeta segments. PCR amplification bias was corrected by using a synthetic template baseline for primer optimization and computational correction. The study's own analysis went as follows. Only productive sequences were kept, with reads annotated to V, D and J genes according to IMGT and analyzed in immunoSEQ Analyzer. To calculate clonality, Shannon entropy was normalized by log2 of the number of productive unique sequences and then subtracted from one. For each patient and control, public and private clones were evaluated within the 100 most prevalent clones. Clones were defined as Susac-specific if absent from the healthy and MS cohorts, from 1052 published viral clones and from other ImmuneACCESS disease sequences. TCRdb reprocessing: public reads trimmed at Q25 with fastp, clones called with MiXCR, in-frame beta chains kept. Identical CDR3 proteins give one entry, which carries the most common genes and DNA. These V and J calls originate from TCRdb's pipeline instead of the authors' own analysis. The sample contains 150,000 to 200,000 distinct CDR3 sequences, 80% to 95% of them found a single time. The ten largest clones represent more than 0.08% of the sample.

The CDR3 holds 15 amino acids from the cysteine to the phenylalanine. Just CDR3 DNA is preserved here, 45 bases in frame from base 1. For this chain, trimming is 6 bases at the V end and 4 bases at the J end, and the number of junction bases without a gene match is 4. CDR1 and CDR2, per the germline V gene, are MNHNS and SASEGT. Peripheral blood CD8+ and CD4+ T cells from healthy donors, Susac syndrome patients and multiple sclerosis patients were profiled by high-throughput TCR beta sequencing. Multiple sclerosis controls were treatment-naive patients with stable or active relapsing-remitting disease fulfilling revised McDonald criteria. Bulk CD8+ and CD4+ T cells were purified magnetically by negative isolation, whereas CD8+ TEMRA cells were enriched by FACS. Blood was drawn into EDTA tubes, processed within 24 hours, and PBMCs were isolated by density gradient centrifugation. PBMCs intended for TCR sequencing were cryopreserved in liquid nitrogen and thawed later in a water bath at 37 degrees C. The sorted or isolated CD4+, CD8+ and CD8+ TEMRA cells reached a purity of at least 90%.

The research as a whole found: The number of individuals in the TCR sequencing and HLA analysis was acknowledged as relatively small.

The TCR was taken from a human donor with multiple sclerosis. Sequenced: CD4+ T cells from PBMCs. The chain joins TRBV6-1 to TRBJ2-4; the junction holds 12 bases that match TRBD1. The nucleotide sequence is given as TGTGCCAGCAGAGGGACAGGGGGCGGGAAAAACATTCAGTACTTC. Translated, this is CASRGTGGGKNIQYF.